The TCR beta chain described here comes from a study of T cell responses to AZD1222 COVID-19 vaccine. Whole-study results and caveats: As reported, nearly half of all spike-specific TCRs target variant regions that are unmutated. Only after the peak T cell response were repertoires sampled.

Measured with immunoSEQ multiplex PCR; TCRdb has only the in-frame clones, and not every one. The table shows over 100,000 clones, with around nine tenths occurring only once. The germline V and J ends were trimmed by 7 bases and 2 bases, with 9 bases remaining between them. There are 12 residues in the CDR3. This clone was seen more than once but under ten times. Its target is unknown. This chain uses TRBV12-3 or TRBV12-4 with TRBJ2-7; D is undetermined. The sequence was obtained from an adult in good health. The sequences come from peripheral blood, collected on day 0 of AZD1222 vaccination. CDR3 residues: CASKGQTYEQYF. DNA for the CDR3: TGTGCCAGCAAGGGCCAAACCTACGAGCAGTACTTC.